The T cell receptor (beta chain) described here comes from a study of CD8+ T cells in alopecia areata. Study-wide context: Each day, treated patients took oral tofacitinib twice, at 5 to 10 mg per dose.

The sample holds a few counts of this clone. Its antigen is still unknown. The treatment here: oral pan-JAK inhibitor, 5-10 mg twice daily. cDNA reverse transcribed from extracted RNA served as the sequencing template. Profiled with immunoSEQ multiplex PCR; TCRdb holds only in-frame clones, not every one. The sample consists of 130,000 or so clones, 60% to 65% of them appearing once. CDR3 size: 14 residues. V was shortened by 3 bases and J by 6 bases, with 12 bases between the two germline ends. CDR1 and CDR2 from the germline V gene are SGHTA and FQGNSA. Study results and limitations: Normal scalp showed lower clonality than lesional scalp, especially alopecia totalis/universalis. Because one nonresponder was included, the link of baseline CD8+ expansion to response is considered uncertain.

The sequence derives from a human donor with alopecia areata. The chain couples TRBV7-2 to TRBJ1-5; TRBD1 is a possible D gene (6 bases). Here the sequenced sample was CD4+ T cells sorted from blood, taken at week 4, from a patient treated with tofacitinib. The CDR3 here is CASSFGGGGQPQHF. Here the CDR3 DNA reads TGTGCCAGCAGCTTCGGGGGAGGGGGTCAGCCCCAGCATTTT.